This is a list of T cell receptor beta chains from one sample in a study of cytomegalovirus exposure and HLA in healthy donors. Some clones are missing from TCRdb's copy, which holds only in-frame ones; the method was immunoSEQ multiplex PCR. Seen here are 150,000 to 200,000 clones, 84% observed once, and the top ten hold approximately 1.2%. The sample comprised PBMCs. The receptors were sampled from a girl aged 2-10 years in good health and CMV-seropositive. Each CDR3 is given with its conserved first and last residue. The D gene is left open where the match is weak.

TRBJ2-1	TRBV5-1	TRBD2	TGCGCCACGGGGAGGGGAGCGGACAATGAGCAGTTCTTC	CATGRGADNEQFF
TRBJ1-2	TRBV30	TRBD1	TGTGCCTGGAGTACGACCGGGACAGGGGTTAGCTATGGCTACACCTTC	CAWSTTGTGVSYGYTF
TRBJ1-5	TRBV27	TRBD1	TGTGCCAGCAGTTTGAGACCGGGACAGGGGAATCAGCCCCAGCATTTT	CASSLRPGQGNQPQHF
TRBJ2-7	TRBV6-1	-	TGTGCCAGCAGTCCCAACGAGCAGTACTTC	CASSPNEQYF
TRBJ2-1	TRBV9	TRBD1	TGTGCCAGCAGCGTAGGGACAGGGGCCTCCAGGGAGCAGTTCTTC	CASSVGTGASREQFF
TRBJ2-1	TRBV14	TRBD1	TGTGCCAGCAGCCAAGTGGGGGACAGGAATGAGCAGTTCTTC	CASSQVGDRNEQFF
TRBJ2-1	TRBV4-1	TRBD2	TGCGCCAGCAGCCAACAGCGGACTAGCCGAACCTACAATGAGCAGTTCTTC	CASSQQRTSRTYNEQFF
TRBJ2-6	TRBV6-5	-	TGTGCCAGCAGTCAGGGCTCTGGGGCCAACGTCCTGACTTTC	CASSQGSGANVLTF
TRBJ1-1	TRBV19	TRBD1	TGTGCCAGTAGTAGCGTAAGGGACAGGGATACGAGCACTGAAGCTTTCTTT	CASSSVRDRDTSTEAFF
TRBJ2-7	TRBV10-3	-	TGTGCCATCAGTGATATTCAGGGGTTAAACTACGAGCAGTACTTC	CAISDIQGLNYEQYF
TRBJ1-3	TRBV19	-	TGTGCCAGTAGTGGAGCAGAAGGAAACACCATATATTTT	CASSGAEGNTIYF
TRBJ1-1	TRBV27	-	TGTGCCAGCGGTGGGAGGCAGCTCACTGAAGCTTTCTTT	CASGGRQLTEAFF
TRBJ2-5	TRBV27	TRBD2	TGTGCCAGCAGTTTAGGGCTAGCGGGATCGGGGGAGACCCAGTACTTC	CASSLGLAGSGETQYF
TRBJ1-2	TRBV2	-	TGTGCCAGCTCTGGCGGGCAGCCGTTTTCCGGCTACACCTTC	CASSGGQPFSGYTF
TRBJ2-7	TRBV7-6	TRBD1	TGTGCCAGCAGCTCGACAGGGGGAACTTACGAGCAGTACTTC	CASSSTGGTYEQYF
TRBJ2-1	TRBV27	TRBD1	TGTGCCAGCAGTTTATCGTGGACAGGGAGAGTTGAGCAGTTCTTC	CASSLSWTGRVEQFF